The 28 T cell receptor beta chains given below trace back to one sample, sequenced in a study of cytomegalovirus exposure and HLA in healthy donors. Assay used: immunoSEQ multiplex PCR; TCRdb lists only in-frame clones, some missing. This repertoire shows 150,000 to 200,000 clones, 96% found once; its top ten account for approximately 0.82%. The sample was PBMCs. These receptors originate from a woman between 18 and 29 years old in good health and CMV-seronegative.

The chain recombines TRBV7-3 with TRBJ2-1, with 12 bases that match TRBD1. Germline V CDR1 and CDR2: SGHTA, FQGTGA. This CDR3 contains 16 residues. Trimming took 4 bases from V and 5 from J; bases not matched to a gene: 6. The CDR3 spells CASSSPGTGGNNEQFF. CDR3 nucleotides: TGTGCCAGCAGCTCACCCGGGACAGGGGGCAACAATGAGCAGTTCTTC.

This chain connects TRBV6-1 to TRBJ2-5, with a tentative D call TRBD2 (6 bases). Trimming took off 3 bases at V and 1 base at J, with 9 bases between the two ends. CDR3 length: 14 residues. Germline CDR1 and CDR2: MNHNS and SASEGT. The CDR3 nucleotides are TGTGCCAGCAGTGATCGGGGACTCCAAGAGACCCAGTACTTC. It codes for CASSDRGLQETQYF.

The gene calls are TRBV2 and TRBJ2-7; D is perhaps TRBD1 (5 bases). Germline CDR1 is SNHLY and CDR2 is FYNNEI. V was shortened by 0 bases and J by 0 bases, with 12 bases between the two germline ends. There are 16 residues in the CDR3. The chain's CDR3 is CASSEARQRSSYEQYF. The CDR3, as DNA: TGTGCCAGCAGTGAAGCTCGACAGAGGAGCTCCTACGAGCAGTACTTC.

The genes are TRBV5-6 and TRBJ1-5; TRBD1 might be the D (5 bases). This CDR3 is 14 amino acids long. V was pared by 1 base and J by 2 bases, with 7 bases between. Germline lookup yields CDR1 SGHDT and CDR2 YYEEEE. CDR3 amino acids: CASSLQGGNQPQHF. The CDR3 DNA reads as TGTGCCAGCAGCTTGCAAGGGGGCAATCAGCCCCAGCATTTT. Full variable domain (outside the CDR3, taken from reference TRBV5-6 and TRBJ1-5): DAGVTQSPTHLIKTRGQQVTLRCSPKSGHDTVSWYQQALGQGPQFIFQYYEEEERQRGNFPDRFSGHQFPNYSSELNVNALLLGDSALYLCASSLQGGNQPQHFGDGTRLSIL.

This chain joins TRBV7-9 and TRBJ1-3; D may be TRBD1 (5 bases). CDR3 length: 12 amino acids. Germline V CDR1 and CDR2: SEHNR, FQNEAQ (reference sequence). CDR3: CAGGVTGNTIYF. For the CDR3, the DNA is TGTGCAGGAGGGGTTACTGGAAACACCATATATTTT.

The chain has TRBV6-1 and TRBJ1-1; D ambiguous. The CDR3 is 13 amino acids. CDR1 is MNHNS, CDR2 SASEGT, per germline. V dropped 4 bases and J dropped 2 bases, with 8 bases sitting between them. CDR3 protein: CASSAEGNTEAFF. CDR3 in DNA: TGTGCCAGCAGTGCAGAGGGTAACACTGAAGCTTTCTTT.

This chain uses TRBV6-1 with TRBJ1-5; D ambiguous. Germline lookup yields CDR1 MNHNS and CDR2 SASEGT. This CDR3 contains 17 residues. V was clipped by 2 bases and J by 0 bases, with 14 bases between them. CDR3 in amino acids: CASSESLLGGSNQPQHF. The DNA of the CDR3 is TGTGCCAGCAGTGAAAGTCTCCTCGGAGGTAGCAATCAGCCCCAGCATTTT.

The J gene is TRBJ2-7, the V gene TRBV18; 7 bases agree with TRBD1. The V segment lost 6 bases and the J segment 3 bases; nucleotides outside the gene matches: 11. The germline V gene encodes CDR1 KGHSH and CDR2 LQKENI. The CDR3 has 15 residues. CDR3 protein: CASSRGDGTVYEQYF. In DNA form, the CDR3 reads TGTGCCAGCTCGCGAGGGGATGGGACAGTCTACGAGCAGTACTTC.

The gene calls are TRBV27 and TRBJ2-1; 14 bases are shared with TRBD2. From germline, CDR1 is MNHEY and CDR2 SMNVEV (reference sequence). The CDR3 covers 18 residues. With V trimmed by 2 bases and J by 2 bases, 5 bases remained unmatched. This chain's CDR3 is CASSLPRLAGGTYNEQFF. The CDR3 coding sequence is TGTGCCAGCAGTTTACCCCGACTAGCGGGGGGGACCTACAATGAGCAGTTCTTC.

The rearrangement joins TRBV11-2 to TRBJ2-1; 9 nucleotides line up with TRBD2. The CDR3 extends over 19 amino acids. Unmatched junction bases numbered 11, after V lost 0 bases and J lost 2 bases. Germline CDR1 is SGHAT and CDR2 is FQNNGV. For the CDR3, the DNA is TGTGCCAGCAGCTTAGACCCCCTGGGGACTAGCCGGACCTACAATGAGCAGTTCTTC. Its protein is CASSLDPLGTSRTYNEQFF.

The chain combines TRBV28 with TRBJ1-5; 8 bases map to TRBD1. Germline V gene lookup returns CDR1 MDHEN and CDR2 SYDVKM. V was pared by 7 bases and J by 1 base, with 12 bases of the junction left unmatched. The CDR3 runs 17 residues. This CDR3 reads CASIRPRDRWSNQPQHF. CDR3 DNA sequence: TGTGCCAGCATCCGTCCCCGGGACAGGTGGAGCAATCAGCCCCAGCATTTT.

The CDR3 protein is CASSQGAAGAPRTDTQYF. In DNA, the CDR3 is TGCGCCAGCAGCCAAGGTGCAGCGGGGGCCCCAAGGACAGATACGCAGTATTTT. J is TRBJ2-3 and V is TRBV4-1; 8 bases match TRBD2. Germline-derived CDR1 and CDR2 are MGHRA and YSYEKL. The CDR3 runs to 18 residues. Germline trimming cut 1 base from V and 3 bases from J; bases unmatched to any gene: 12.

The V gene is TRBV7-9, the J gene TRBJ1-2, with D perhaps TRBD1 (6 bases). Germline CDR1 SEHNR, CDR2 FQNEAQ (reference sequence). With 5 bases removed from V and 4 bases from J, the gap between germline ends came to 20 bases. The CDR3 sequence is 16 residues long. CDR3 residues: CASSRNHRVSIYGYTF. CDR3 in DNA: TGTGCCAGCAGCCGAAACCACAGGGTTTCAATCTATGGCTACACCTTC.

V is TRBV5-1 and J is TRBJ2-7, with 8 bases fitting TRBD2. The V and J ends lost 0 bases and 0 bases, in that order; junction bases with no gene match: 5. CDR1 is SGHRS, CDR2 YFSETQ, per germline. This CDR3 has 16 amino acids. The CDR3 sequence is CASSLELAAYSYEQYF. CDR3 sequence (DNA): TGCGCCAGCAGCTTGGAACTAGCGGCCTACTCCTACGAGCAGTACTTC.

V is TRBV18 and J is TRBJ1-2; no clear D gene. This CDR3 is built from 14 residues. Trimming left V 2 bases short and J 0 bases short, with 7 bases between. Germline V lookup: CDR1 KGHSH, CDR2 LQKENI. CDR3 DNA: TGTGCCAGCTCACCAGTTCTAGCTAACTATGGCTACACCTTC. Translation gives CASSPVLANYGYTF.

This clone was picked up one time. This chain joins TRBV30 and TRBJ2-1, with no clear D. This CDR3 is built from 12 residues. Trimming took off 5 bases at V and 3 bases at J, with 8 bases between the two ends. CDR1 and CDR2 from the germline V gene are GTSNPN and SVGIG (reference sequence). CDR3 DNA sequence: TGTGCCTGGGCAGAAAACTACAATGAGCAGTTCTTC. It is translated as CAWAENYNEQFF.

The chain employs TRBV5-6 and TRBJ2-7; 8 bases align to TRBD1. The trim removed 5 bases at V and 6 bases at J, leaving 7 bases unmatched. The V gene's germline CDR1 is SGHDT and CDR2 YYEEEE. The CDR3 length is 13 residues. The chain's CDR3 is CASSYRQGIEQYF. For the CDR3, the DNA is TGTGCCAGCAGTTACCGACAGGGGATCGAGCAGTACTTC.

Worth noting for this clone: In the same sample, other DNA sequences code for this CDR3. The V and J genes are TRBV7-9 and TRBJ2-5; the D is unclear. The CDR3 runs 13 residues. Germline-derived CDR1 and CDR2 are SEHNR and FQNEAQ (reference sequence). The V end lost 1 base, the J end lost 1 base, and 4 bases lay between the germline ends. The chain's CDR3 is CASSLVVQETQYF. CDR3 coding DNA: TGTGCCAGCAGCTTAGTAGTCCAAGAGACCCAGTACTTC.

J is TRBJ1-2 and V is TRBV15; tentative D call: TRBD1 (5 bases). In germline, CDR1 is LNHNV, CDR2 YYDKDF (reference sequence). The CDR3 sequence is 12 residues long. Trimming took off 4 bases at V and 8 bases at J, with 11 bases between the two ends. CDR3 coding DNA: TGTGCCACCAGCAACCGGGACTGGGGCTACACCTTC. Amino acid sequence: CATSNRDWGYTF.

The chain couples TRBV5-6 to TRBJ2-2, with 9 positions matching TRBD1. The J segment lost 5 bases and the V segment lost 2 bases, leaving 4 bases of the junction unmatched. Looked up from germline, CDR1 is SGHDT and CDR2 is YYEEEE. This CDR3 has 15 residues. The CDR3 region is CASSFMGQGTGELFF. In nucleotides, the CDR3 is TGTGCCAGCAGCTTCATGGGACAGGGTACCGGGGAGCTGTTTTTT.

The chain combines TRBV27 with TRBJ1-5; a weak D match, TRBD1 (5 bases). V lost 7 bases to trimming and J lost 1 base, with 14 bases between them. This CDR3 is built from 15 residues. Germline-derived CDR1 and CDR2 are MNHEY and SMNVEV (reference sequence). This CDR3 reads CASIPQGGSNQPQHF. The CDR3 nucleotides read TGTGCCAGCATTCCCCAGGGTGGGAGCAATCAGCCCCAGCATTTT.

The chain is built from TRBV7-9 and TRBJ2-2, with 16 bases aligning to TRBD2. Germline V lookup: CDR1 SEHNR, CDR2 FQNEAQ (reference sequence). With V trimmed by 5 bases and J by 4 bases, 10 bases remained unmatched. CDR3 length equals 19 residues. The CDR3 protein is CASSKRGLAGGPTTGELFF. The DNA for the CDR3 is TGTGCCAGCAGCAAGAGGGGACTAGCGGGGGGGCCGACCACCGGGGAGCTGTTTTTT.

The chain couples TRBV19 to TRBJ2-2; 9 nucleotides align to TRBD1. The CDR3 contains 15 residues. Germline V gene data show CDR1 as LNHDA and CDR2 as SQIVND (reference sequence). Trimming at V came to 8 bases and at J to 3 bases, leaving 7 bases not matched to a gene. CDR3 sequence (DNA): TGTGCCAGTTCTTACGGGACAGGGTACACCGGGGAGCTGTTTTTT. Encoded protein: CASSYGTGYTGELFF.

The DNA of the CDR3 is TGCGCCAGCAGCTTGGCTCAGGGGGAAGAGACCCAGTACTTC. Its protein is CASSLAQGEETQYF. The V and J genes are TRBV5-1 and TRBJ2-5; 7 nucleotides align to TRBD1. The CDR3 spans 14 residues. Per germline, CDR1 SGHRS and CDR2 YFSETQ. Losses at the gene ends were 0 bases for V and 3 bases for J; bases not matched to a gene: 2.

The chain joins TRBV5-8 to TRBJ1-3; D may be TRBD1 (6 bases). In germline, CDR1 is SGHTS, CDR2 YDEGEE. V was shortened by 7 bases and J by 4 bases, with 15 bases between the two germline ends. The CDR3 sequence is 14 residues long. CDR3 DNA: TGTGCCAGCTCAGGGGATCCCGTGGGAAACACCATATATTTT. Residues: CASSGDPVGNTIYF.

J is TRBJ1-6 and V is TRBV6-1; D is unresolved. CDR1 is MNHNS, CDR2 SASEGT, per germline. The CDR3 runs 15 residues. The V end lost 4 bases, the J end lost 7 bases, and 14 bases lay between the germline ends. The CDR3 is CASSASEDGNSPLHF. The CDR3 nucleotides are TGTGCCAGCAGTGCATCGGAGGACGGGAATTCACCCCTCCACTTT.

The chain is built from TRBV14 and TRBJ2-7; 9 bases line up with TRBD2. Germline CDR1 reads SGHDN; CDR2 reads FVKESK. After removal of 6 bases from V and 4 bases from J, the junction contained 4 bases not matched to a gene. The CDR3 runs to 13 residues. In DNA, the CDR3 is TGTGCCAGCAGGGAGACTAGCGGTTACGAGCAGTACTTC. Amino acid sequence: CASRETSGYEQYF.

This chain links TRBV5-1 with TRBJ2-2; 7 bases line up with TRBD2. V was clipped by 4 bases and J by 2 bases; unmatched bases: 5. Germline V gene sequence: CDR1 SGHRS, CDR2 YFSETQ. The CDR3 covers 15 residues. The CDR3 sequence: CASSAAGDNTGELFF. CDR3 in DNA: TGCGCCAGCAGCGCTGCGGGGGACAACACCGGGGAGCTGTTTTTT.